This TCR beta chain was obtained from a study of T cells in Graves' hyperthyroidism and ophthalmopathy. RNA transcripts provided the source from which TCR beta CDR3 regions were amplified. Initially, a first-round RT-PCR of the TCR CDR3 employed the HTBI primer set. TCRdb reprocessed the multiplex PCR reads with MiXCR, giving one entry per CDR3 protein. The sample yields about 340,000 distinct CDR3 sequences, 20% to 25% seen once. Study-wide results and caveats: Peripheral blood also featured most of the thyroid clonotypes expanded above 0.001. Separation of ophthalmopathy from stable hyperthyroidism was achieved by a 13 V-J model.

Germline loops: CDR1 SGHRS, CDR2 YFSETQ. CDR3 length equals 14 residues. The germline V and J ends were trimmed by 4 bases and 6 bases, with 14 bases remaining between them. Patients were excluded because of uncontrolled infection, other autoimmune disease, pregnancy or lactation. As to this clonotype: Its antigen remains unidentified.

The clonotype comes from a woman aged 45-65 years with Graves' hyperthyroidism. The source material was blood. This chain uses TRBV5-1 with TRBJ1-5, with TRBD1 as a possible D gene (5 bases). Written as DNA, the CDR3 is TGCGCCAGCAGCGAATGGGGGGGATCTCAGCCCCAGCATTTT. It translates to CASSEWGGSQPQHF.